These 9 T cell receptor beta chains originate from one sample sequenced in a study of T cells in Graves' hyperthyroidism and ophthalmopathy. RNA transcripts served as the template for amplifying TCR beta CDR3 regions. An initial round of RT-PCR targeting the TCR CDR3 relied on the HTBI primer set. Using its own MiXCR run on the multiplex PCR reads, TCRdb lists one record per CDR3 protein. The top ten hold almost 8% of the sample, which has some 300,000 distinct CDR3 sequences, roughly 15% seen once. The material sequenced was blood. All receptors come from a woman in her thirties with Graves' hyperthyroidism that later progressed to Graves' ophthalmopathy.

Ten or more counts support this clonotype. The chain recombines TRBV7-9 with TRBJ2-7; D not resolved. Germline values: CDR1 SEHNR, CDR2 FQNEAQ (reference sequence). Trimming took off 5 bases at V and 2 bases at J, with 16 bases between the two ends. The CDR3 runs to 15 residues. The CDR3 protein is CASSPRGSLPYEQYF. The DNA for the CDR3 is TGTGCCAGCAGCCCAAGAGGTAGTCTACCCTACGAGCAGTACTTC.

This clonotype turned up a few times. The rearrangement links TRBV28 to TRBJ1-2; 9 bases map to TRBD1. Losses at the gene ends were 2 bases for V and 14 bases for J; bases not matched to a gene: 12. The CDR3 runs 14 residues. Per the germline V gene, CDR1 is MDHEN and CDR2 is SYDVKM. The CDR3 spells CASSLGQGSGRHTF. Here the CDR3 DNA reads TGTGCCAGCAGTTTAGGACAGGGGTCCGGACGCCATACCTTC.

This clonotype was picked up many times. V is TRBV28 and J is TRBJ2-7; D unresolved. The CDR3 sequence is 15 residues long. The germline CDR1 and CDR2 sequences are MDHEN and SYDVKM. V lost 2 bases, J lost 6 bases, and 17 bases lay in between. The DNA for the CDR3 is TGTGCCAGCAGTTTAAGGGTTACTGGTTGGAGCGAGCAGTACTTC. This sequence encodes CASSLRVTGWSEQYF.

Remarks on this clonotype: Just one base apart from a much larger clone, this may be a read error. J is TRBJ1-1 and V is TRBV29-1; weak D call: TRBD1 (6 bases). CDR1 and CDR2 (germline): SQVTM, ANQGSEA. The CDR3 is made up of 13 amino acids. This chain's CDR3 is CSVTGQQNTKAFF. DNA of the CDR3: TGCAGCGTGACAGGTCAGCAGAACACTAAAGCTTTCTTT.

This clonotype showed up just a few times. The chain uses TRBV15 and TRBJ2-1; 9 nucleotides line up with TRBD2. The ends lost 3 bases at V and 15 bases at J; junction bases unmatched: 12. Looked up from germline, CDR1 is LNHNV and CDR2 is YYDKDF (reference sequence). The CDR3 consists of 14 residues. The CDR3 nucleotides read TGTGCCACCAGCAGGCCCGGGACTAGCATATCGATGTTCTTC. Translation: CATSRPGTSISMFF.

This clonotype was observed many times. The CDR3 nucleotides are TGTGCCAGCAGTTACGGCAGGGTCAACTATGGCTACACCTTC. This encodes CASSYGRVNYGYTF. The gene calls are TRBV6-5 and TRBJ1-2, with D perhaps matching TRBD1 (5 bases). The germline CDR1 and CDR2 sequences are MNHEY and SVGAGI. V was trimmed by 2 bases and J by 2 bases, leaving 9 bases between them. The CDR3 sequence is 14 residues long.

A few counts support this clonotype. This chain connects TRBV6-5 to TRBJ1-6; no definite D call. CDR1 and CDR2 (germline): MNHEY, SVGAGI. V was pared by 4 bases and J by 7 bases, with 17 bases between. The CDR3 totals 16 residues. The CDR3 loop reads CASSSRPRVRNSPLHF. Here the CDR3 DNA reads TGTGCCAGCAGTTCCCGGCCGCGGGTACGGAATTCACCCCTCCACTTT.

This clonotype was seen at least ten times. The genes are TRBV5-1 and TRBJ1-2; no clear D gene. CDR1 and CDR2 (germline): SGHRS, YFSETQ. Trimming removed 4 bases at V and 4 bases at J, with 17 bases between. The CDR3 extends over 15 amino acids. The DNA for the CDR3 is TGCGCCAGCAGCCCCGGAGGGTCCAGGAGCTATGGCTACACCTTC. Translating gives CASSPGGSRSYGYTF.

This clonotype was detected many times. This chain uses TRBV30 with TRBJ1-5; unclear D gene. Per the germline V gene, CDR1 is GTSNPN and CDR2 is SVGIG (reference sequence). V shed 2 bases and J shed 1 base, with 12 bases lying between them. This CDR3 is built from 15 residues. Written as DNA, the CDR3 is TGTGCCTGGAGTACTGAGGGAATGAGCAATCAGCCCCAGCATTTT. Encoded protein: CAWSTEGMSNQPQHF.